This T cell receptor (beta chain) was identified during a study of shared clonotypes between healthy human individuals. About the study: Participating donors consisted of two women and a few men aged 18 to 49. The study, taken as a whole, reports: Memory subsets generally showed smaller estimated richness than naive subsets did. For naive CD4 cells, 4% to 5% of clonotypes were shared across a handful of donors.

Investigators spread the genomic DNA of each subset evenly over several immunoSEQ plates. Sequencing used immunoSEQ multiplex PCR; TCRdb keeps in-frame clones, though not all of them. The data hold roughly 2,500,000 clones, with under 95% observed a single time. Of note for this clone: The antigen remains undetermined.

CDR3 length: 17 amino acids. V shed 3 bases and J 4 bases; nucleotides not matched to a gene: 7. Germline-derived CDR1 and CDR2 are LNHDA and SQIVND (reference sequence). The source is a man younger than 35 in good health. Some clones in this sample may be carry-over from other donors' samples. The sample taken for sequencing was naive CD4+ T cells from PBMCs. Subset meaning: CD45RA+ positively selected. V is TRBV19 and J is TRBJ2-5, with 14 nucleotides matching TRBD2. The CDR3 reads CASSIGLAGGEGETQYF. The CDR3 DNA sequence: TGTGCCAGTAGTATTGGACTAGCGGGAGGAGAGGGAGAGACCCAGTACTTC.